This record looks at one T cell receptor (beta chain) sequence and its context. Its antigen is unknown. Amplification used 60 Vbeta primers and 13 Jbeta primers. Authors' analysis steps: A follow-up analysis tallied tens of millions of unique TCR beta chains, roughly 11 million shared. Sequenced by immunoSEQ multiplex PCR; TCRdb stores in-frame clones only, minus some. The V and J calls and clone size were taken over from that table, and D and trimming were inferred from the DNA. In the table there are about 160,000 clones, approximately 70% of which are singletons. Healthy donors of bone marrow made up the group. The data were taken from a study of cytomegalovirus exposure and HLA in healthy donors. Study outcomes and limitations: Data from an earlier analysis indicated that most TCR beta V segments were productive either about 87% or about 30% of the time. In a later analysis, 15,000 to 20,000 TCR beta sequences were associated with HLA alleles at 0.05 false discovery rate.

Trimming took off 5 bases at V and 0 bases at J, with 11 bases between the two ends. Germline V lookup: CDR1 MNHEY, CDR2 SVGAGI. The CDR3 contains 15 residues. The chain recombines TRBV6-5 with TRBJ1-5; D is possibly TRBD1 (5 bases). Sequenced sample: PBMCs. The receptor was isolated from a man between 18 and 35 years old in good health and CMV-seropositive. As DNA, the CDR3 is TGTGCCAGCAGTCCTCGGACATATAGCAATCAGCCCCAGCATTTT. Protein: CASSPRTYSNQPQHF.